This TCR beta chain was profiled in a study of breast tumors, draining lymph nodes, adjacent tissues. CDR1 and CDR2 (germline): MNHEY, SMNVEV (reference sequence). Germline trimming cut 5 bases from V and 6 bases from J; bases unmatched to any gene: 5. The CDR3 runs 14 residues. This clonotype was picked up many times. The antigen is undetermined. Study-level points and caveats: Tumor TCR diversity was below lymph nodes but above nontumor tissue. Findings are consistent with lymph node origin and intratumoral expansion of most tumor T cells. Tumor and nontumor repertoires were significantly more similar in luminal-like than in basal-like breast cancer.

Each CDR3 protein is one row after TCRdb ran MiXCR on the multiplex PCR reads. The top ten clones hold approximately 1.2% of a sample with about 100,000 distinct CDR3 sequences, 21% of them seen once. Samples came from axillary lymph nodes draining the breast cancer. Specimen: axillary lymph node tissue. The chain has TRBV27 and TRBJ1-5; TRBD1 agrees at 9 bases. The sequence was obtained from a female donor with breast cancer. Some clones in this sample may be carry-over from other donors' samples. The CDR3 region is CASSPGQGFQPQHF. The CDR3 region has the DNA TGTGCCAGCAGTCCCGGACAGGGGTTTCAGCCCCAGCATTTT.